This TCR beta chain came from a study of blood T cell repertoires in COVID-19. Background on the study: There were acute and convalescent COVID-19 samples, and they came from the United States, Italy and Spain. Nucleic acid was either cDNA or gDNA, and it came from T cells, B-cell-depleted T cells, or PBMCs.

CDR3 length: 14 residues. CDR1 is ENHRY, CDR2 SYGVKD, per germline. Trimming took 0 bases from V and 4 from J, leaving 8 bases between them. In the authors' methods: Reference gene primer amplification gave estimated nucleated cell counts. Sequencing was performed with immunoSEQ multiplex PCR; in TCRdb, only in-frame clones are kept and a portion is missing. The V and J calls and the clone size are those of that table, but D and trimming were determined from the DNA. The sample carries about 88,000 clones, 70% to 90% recorded once. The material sequenced was peripheral blood. The sequence was collected from a woman aged 80 or over with acute or convalescent COVID-19. The genes are TRBV10-3 and TRBJ2-3, with D possibly TRBD1 on 6 matching bases. The CDR3 reads CAISESTGSDTQYF. The CDR3 DNA sequence: TGTGCCATCAGTGAGTCGACAGGATCAGATACGCAGTATTTT.